This TCR beta chain was sequenced in a study of identical twins (TCRdb year 2016). Background on the whole study: To test whether fetal clonotypes persist, the study used deep sequencing on TCR alpha and beta repertoires from monozygotic twins, unrelated adults of various ages, and cord blood. To rule out contamination, the twin experiments were replicated at different times with different library preparation protocols.

The library was made by 5' RACE. Data came from an Illumina HiSeq 2000. Template switching introduced a universal primer binding site; the final cDNA contained a unique molecular identifier, enabling accurate counting of TCR cDNA molecules. Specific primers in the conserved constant-segment region were used to synthesize first-strand cDNA for the TCR alpha and beta chains. To control for contamination, every cDNA library carried two barcodes: a SMART-Mk sample barcode plus Illumina barcodes. TruSeq adapter sequences along with Illumina sample barcodes were introduced in two successive PCR steps. Sequencing of the TCR alpha and beta cDNA libraries was done on the Illumina HiSeq platform using custom primers. As for the authors' bioinformatics: MiGEC was used to process raw reads and extract unique molecular identifiers, and MiXCR was used to find CDR3 positions. For each individual, recombination models were inferred using an EM algorithm with the repgenHMM and IGoR tools. Shared clonotype analysis was performed with the tcR package in R, normalizing sharing by the product of cloneset sizes. To study raw recombination without the effects of thymic and clonal selection, out-of-frame nonproductive sequences were analyzed. The public reads were quality trimmed at Q25 with fastp and then assembled into clones with MiXCR by TCRdb, keeping productive beta chains. When rows share a CDR3 protein, they turn into one entry using the most common DNA and genes. For this entry, the V and J calls and clone size follow TCRdb and not the study's own pipeline. For this sample the table gives around 480,000 distinct CDR3 sequences, of which over 12% were detected only once. The top ten clonotypes cover 0.4% to 0.55% of the sample.

This clonotype turned up a few times. Its antigen is unknown. Base qualities are not recorded, but no much larger clone differs from it by a single base. What the study reported, not specific to this receptor: The excess sharing between twins in beta out-of-frame sequences was weaker because fewer shared sequences reduced the signal-to-noise ratio. Abundant cord blood beta clonotypes had fewer insertions, young adult naive repertoires showed a similar but weaker trend, and memory repertoires showed no such trend. In monozygotic twins, out-of-frame TCR alpha sharing was systematically underestimated by recombination models, although the models agreed with sharing between unrelated individuals. Compared with coincidental sharing between unrelated individuals, out-of-frame TCR alpha sequences shared between twins showed an excess of sequences with low generation probability. Zero-insertion analyses could be partly confounded by invariant T cells such as MAIT and iNKT, although diverse VJ usage argued against such confounding for most clonotypes. Because the same donors could not be followed over many years, the conclusions relied on cross-sectional statistical analysis.

Clipping removes 5 bases from V and 0 bases from J, with 7 as the unmatched junction base count. Including cysteine and phenylalanine, the CDR3 has 16 amino acids. Only the CDR3 portion is preserved as DNA: 48 bases, with reading frame beginning at the first base. CDR1 and CDR2 are drawn from the germline V gene (reference sequence): DFQATT, SNEGSKA. Only healthy Caucasian donors were included. Three pairs of female monozygotic twins, all aged roughly 18 to 29 years, made up the twin cohort. Positive isolation kits from Invitrogen were used to isolate the CD4+ and CD8+ T cell populations. The sample was also linked to a second study, of yellow fever vaccine responses in identical twins. The second publication reports: According to the authors, in identical twins the way T cells responded to vaccination appeared partly convergent and partly personalized. In identical twins, the study followed T cell clones that responded to the vaccine with precision.

Source material: CD4+ T cells sorted from blood. The sequence derives from a woman between 18 and 29 years old in good health. The receptor chain draws on TRBV20-1 and TRBJ2-2, with 9 bases aligning to TRBD2. The CDR3 protein: CSAPGLAGSNTGELFF. The nucleotides read TGCAGTGCTCCCGGGCTAGCGGGATCGAACACCGGGGAGCTGTTTTTT.